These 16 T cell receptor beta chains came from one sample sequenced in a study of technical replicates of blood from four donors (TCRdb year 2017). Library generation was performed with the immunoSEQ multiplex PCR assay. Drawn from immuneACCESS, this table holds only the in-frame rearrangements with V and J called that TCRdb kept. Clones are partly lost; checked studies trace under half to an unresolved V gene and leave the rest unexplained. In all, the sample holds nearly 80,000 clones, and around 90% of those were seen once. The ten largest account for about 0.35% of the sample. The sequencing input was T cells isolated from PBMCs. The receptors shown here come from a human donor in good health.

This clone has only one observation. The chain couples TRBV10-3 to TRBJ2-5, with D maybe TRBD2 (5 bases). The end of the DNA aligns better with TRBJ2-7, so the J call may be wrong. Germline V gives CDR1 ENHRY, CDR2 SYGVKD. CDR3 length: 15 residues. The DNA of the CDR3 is TGTGCCATCAGTGGCGCTAGCAGGACCTCATACGAGCAGTACTTC. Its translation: CAISGASRTSYEQYF.

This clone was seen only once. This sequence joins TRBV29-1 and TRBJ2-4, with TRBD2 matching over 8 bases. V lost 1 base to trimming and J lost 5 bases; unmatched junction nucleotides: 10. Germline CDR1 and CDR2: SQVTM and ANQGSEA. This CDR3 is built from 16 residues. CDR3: CSVEGFGGGQENIQYF. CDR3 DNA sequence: TGCAGCGTTGAAGGGTTCGGGGGGGGGCAAGAAAACATTCAGTACTTC.

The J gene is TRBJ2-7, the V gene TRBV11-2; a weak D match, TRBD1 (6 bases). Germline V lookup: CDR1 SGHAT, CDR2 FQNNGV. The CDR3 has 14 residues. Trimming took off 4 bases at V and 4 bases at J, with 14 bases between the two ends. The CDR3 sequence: CASSSGTHSYEQYF. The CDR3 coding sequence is TGTGCCAGCAGCTCCGGGACACACAGTTACGAGCAGTACTTC.

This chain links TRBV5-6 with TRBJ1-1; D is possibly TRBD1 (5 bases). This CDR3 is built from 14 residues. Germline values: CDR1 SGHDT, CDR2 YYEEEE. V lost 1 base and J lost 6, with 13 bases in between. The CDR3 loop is CASSLLSGNPEAFF. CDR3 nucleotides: TGTGCCAGCAGCTTGTTGTCAGGGAATCCTGAAGCTTTCTTT.

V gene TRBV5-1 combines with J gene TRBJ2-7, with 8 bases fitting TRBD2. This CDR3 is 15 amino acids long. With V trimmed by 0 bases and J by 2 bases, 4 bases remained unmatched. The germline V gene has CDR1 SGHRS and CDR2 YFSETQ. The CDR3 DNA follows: TGCGCCAGCAGCTTGGTCAGCGGGAGCGCCTACGAGCAGTACTTC. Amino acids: CASSLVSGSAYEQYF.

CDR3 loop: CASSSGASTDTQYF. The CDR3, as DNA: TGTGCCAGCAGCTCTGGAGCGAGCACAGATACGCAGTATTTT. This chain links TRBV7-2 with TRBJ2-3; D is ambiguous. There are 14 residues in the CDR3. Looked up from germline, CDR1 is SGHTA and CDR2 is FQGNSA. Trimming removed 4 bases from V and 0 bases from J, with 8 bases in between.

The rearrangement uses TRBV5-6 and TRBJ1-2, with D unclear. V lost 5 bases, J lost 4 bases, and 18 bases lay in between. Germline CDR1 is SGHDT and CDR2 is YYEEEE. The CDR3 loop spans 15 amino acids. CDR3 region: CASSRVRGSSYGYTF. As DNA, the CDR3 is TGTGCCAGCAGTCGAGTTCGGGGAAGTAGCTATGGCTACACCTTC.

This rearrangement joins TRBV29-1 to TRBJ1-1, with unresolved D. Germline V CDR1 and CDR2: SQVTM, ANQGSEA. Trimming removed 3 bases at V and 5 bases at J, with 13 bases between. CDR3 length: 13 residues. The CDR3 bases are TGCAGCGTTGACATGGACTCAAGGACTGAAGCTTTCTTT. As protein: CSVDMDSRTEAFF.

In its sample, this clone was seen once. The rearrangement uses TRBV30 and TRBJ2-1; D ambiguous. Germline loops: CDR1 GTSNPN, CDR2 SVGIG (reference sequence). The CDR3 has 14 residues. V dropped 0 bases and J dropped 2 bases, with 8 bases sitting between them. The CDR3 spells CAWSVSLTYNEQFF. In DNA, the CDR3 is TGTGCCTGGAGTGTATCCCTAACCTACAATGAGCAGTTCTTC.

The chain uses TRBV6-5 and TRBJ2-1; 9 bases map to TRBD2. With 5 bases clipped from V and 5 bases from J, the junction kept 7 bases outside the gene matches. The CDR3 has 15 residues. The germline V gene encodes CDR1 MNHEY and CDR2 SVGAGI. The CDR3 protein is CASSRPSGKDNEQFF. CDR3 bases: TGTGCCAGCAGTCGACCTAGCGGGAAGGACAATGAGCAGTTCTTC.

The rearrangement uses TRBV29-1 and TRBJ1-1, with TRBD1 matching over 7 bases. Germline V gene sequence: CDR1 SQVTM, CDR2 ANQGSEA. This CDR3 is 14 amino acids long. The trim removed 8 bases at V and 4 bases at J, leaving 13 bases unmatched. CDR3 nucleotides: TGCAGCATCTACAGGGGCTCTTCGGCCACTGAAGCTTTCTTT. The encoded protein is CSIYRGSSATEAFF.

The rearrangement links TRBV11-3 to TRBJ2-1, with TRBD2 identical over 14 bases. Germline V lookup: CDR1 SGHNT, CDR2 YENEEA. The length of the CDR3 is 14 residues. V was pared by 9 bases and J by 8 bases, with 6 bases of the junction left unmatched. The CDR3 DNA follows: TGTGCCAGTCGACCGGGACTAGCGGGAGATGAGCAGTTCTTC. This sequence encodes CASRPGLAGDEQFF. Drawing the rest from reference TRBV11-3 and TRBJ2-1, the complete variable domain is EAGVVQSPRYKIIEKKQPVAFWCNPISGHNTLYWYLQNLGQGPELLIRYENEEAVDDSQLPKDRFSAERLKGVDSTLKIQPAELGDSAVYLCASRPGLAGDEQFFGPGTRLTVL.

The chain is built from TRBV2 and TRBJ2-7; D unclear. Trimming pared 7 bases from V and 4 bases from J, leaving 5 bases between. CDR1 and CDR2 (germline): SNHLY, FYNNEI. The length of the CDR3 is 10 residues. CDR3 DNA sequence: TGTGCCAGCACCTTGTACGAGCAGTACTTC. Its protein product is CASTLYEQYF.

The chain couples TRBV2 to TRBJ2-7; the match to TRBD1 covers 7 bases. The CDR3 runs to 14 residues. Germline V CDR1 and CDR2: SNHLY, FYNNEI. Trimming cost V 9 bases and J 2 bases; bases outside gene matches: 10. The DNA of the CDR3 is TGTGCCAGGCGCACCGACAGGGCCCCCTACGAGCAGTACTTC. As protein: CARRTDRAPYEQYF.

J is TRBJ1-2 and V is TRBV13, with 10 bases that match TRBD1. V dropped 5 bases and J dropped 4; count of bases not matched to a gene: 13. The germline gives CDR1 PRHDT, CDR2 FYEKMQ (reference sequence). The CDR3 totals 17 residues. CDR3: CASSPGTGESTTYGYTF. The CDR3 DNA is TGTGCCAGCAGCCCCGGGACAGGGGAGTCAACTACCTATGGCTACACCTTC.

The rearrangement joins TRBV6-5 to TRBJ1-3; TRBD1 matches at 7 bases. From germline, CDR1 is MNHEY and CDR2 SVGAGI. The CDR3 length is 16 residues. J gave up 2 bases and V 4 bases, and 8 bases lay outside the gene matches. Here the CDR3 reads CASSFTGELTGNTIYF. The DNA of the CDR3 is TGTGCCAGCAGTTTCACAGGGGAATTGACTGGAAACACCATATATTTT.